This T cell receptor (beta chain) was observed in a study of monozygotic twins with inflammatory bowel disease (dated by TCRdb to the late 2010s). For the study in its entirety: A total of roughly 28 monozygotic twin pairs were included in the full study, comprising nine German pairs (four IBD-concordant, five IBD-discordant) and 19 IBD-discordant Danish pairs. The search for disease-associated traits relied mainly on comparing, within discordant pairs, IBD patients with their genetically identical healthy co-twins. Each individual had, on average, about 151 000 unique TCRalpha sequences and 181 000 unique TCRbeta sequences available for analysis.

On the study overall, not on this receptor specifically: Because patients received different immunosuppressive treatments, the repertoires may have picked up extra background noise and variability between individuals. Repertoire similarity did not differ between concordant and discordant twins, possibly due to limited statistical power. A decrease in TCRbeta repertoire diversity, as measured by inverse Simpson index, was observed in IBD patients compared with their healthy co-twins. Compared with healthy twins, IBD patients shared fewer clonotypes with other individuals, and the difference was most pronounced in patients with signs of disease activity. Different T cell subtypes could not be distinguished in the analysis. No single strong signal or clonotype linked to IBD turned up in the results, so the idea that one exists was not supported.

The library was made by 5' RACE. Each TCR library was prepared from around 3.5 ug of total RNA. cDNA was synthesized with SMARTScribe reverse transcriptase in eight separate reactions per sample. During cDNA synthesis, template switching was used to introduce unique molecular identifiers that contained a 6-nucleotide sample barcode. Amplification of TCRalpha and TCRbeta cDNA involved two nested PCRs of 16 and 9 cycles, and each PCR was followed by bead purification. Before amplification, the cDNA was treated with uracil DNA-glycosylase and purified using the QIAquick PCR purification kit. The second PCR was the step at which Illumina TruSeq-compatible adapters and sample-specific barcodes were added. Library quality and concentration were assessed using TapeStation and Qubit, and 4.5 to 6.5 ng of each library was pooled. Pooled libraries were sequenced on an Illumina HiSeq2500 single-index Rapid Run with 2 x 100 bp reads and custom sequencing primers. Per the original workflow: MiGEC version 1.2.6 was used for UMI-based consensus assembly, which corrected PCR and sequencing errors. MiXCR version 2.1.1 handled V(D)J alignment, clonotype assembly and CDR3 extraction. Gene usage, clonotype sharing and MAIT/NKT TCR abundance were normalised by analysing the top 1000, 10 000 and 20 000 clonotypes per sample. Diversity was computed as the inverse Simpson index with the vegan R package after downsampling to 27 000 UMIs. Paired Mann-Whitney U tests were applied to discordant twin pairs, and Benjamini-Hochberg correction was used for multiple testing. TCRdb reprocessed the reads into one record per CDR3 protein sequence, lacking DNA. These V and J calls derive from TCRdb rather than the authors' analysis. In this sample's table one finds 110,000 to 150,000 distinct CDR3 sequences. Of the sample, 0.95% to 1.5% is held by the ten largest clones.

An approximately 2.5 ml peripheral blood sample was drawn into PAXgene tubes per donor and stored at -80°C. Total RNA was isolated from whole blood with the PAXgene blood miRNA kit on an automated QIAcube, without T cell sorting. Peripheral blood from monozygotic twin pairs, either concordant or discordant for inflammatory bowel disease, underwent deep TCRalpha and TCRbeta repertoire profiling that used unique molecular barcoding. Smoking habits were recorded for all twin pairs, with individuals classified as current, former or never smokers. Sequences KGHSH (CDR1) and LQKENI (CDR2) are obtained from the germline V gene. Its CDR3 holds 13 amino acids, cysteine through phenylalanine. Only the protein is on record. On this clonotype itself: There is no known antigen for this receptor.

The sequenced sample consisted of blood. The TCR was taken from a human donor with ulcerative colitis or Crohn's disease, or a healthy co-twin of an affected twin (not recorded which). The chain is assembled from TRBV18 and TRBJ2-7; TCRdb picks TRBD1, but there is no DNA to check that call. Here the CDR3 is given as CASSPQTGGEQYF.